These T cell receptor beta chains were read from a single sample in a study of shared clonotypes between healthy human individuals. Repertoires were generated with immunoSEQ multiplex PCR, while TCRdb's copy carries only in-frame clones and drops some. Of about 1.1 million clones in the sample, about 80% were seen once. The material sequenced was memory CD4+ T cells from PBMCs. The receptor source for this set is a man aged 18 to 30 in good health. Some clones in this sample may be carry-over from other donors' samples. The CDR3 runs from the conserved cysteine through the conserved F or W. A D gene is named only where the DNA matches it firmly. Some rows mark clone size as missing; the rest say once, few, many or name a class of expanded clone.

J: TRBJ2-4
D: TRBD2
size: NA
V: TRBV27
CDR3: CASSLSMGGGPKNIQYF
DNA: TGTGCCAGCAGTTTATCGATGGGGGGGGGTCCCAAAAACATTCAGTACTTC

J: TRBJ2-7
D: TRBD1
size: NA
V: TRBV18
CDR3: CASTSGTGGVYEQYF
DNA: TGTGCCAGCACCTCCGGGACAGGGGGGGTCTACGAGCAGTACTTC

J: TRBJ2-1
D: TRBD2
size: once
V: TRBV7-3
CDR3: CASSERGTSYNEQFF
DNA: TGTGCCAGCAGCGAGCGGGGAACGTCCTACAATGAGCAGTTCTTC

J: TRBJ2-7
D: NA
size: NA
V: TRBV4-3
CDR3: CASSRGYGGSYEQYF
DNA: TGCGCCAGCAGCCGTGGGTATGGGGGTAGCTACGAGCAGTACTTC

J: TRBJ2-7
D: TRBD1
size: NA
V: TRBV5-4
CDR3: CASSLGDRYEQYF
DNA: TGTGCCAGCAGCTTAGGGGACAGGTACGAGCAGTACTTC

J: TRBJ2-1
D: NA
size: NA
V: TRBV25-1
CDR3: CASSEVEGGPYNEQFF
DNA: TGTGCCAGCAGTGAAGTCGAGGGGGGGCCTTACAATGAGCAGTTCTTC

J: TRBJ1-1
D: NA
size: NA
V: TRBV11-2
CDR3: CATQTVKGGPEAFF
DNA: TGTGCCACACAGACGGTCAAGGGTGGCCCTGAAGCTTTCTTT

J: TRBJ1-2
D: NA
size: NA
V: TRBV28
CDR3: CASTEGGIRGYTF
DNA: TGTGCCAGCACCGAAGGAGGGATAAGGGGCTACACCTTC

J: TRBJ2-6
D: TRBD1
size: NA
V: TRBV5-1
CDR3: CASSARGQVSSGANVLTF
DNA: TGCGCCAGCAGTGCTCGCGGACAGGTTTCCTCTGGGGCCAACGTCCTGACTTTC

J: TRBJ2-5
D: NA
size: NA
V: TRBV21-1
CDR3: CASSPWREKRETQYF
DNA: TGTGCCAGCAGCCCCTGGCGGGAGAAAAGAGAGACCCAGTACTTC

J: TRBJ2-7
D: NA
size: NA
V: TRBV15
CDR3: CATSRDSYEQYF
DNA: TGTGCCACCAGCAGGGATTCCTACGAGCAGTACTTC

J: TRBJ2-1
D: NA
size: NA
V: TRBV7-2
CDR3: CASSQPEAYNEQFF
DNA: TGTGCCAGCAGCCAGCCGGAGGCCTACAATGAGCAGTTCTTC

J: TRBJ1-2
D: TRBD1
size: NA
V: TRBV4-1
CDR3: CASSQATGVGYTF
DNA: TGCGCCAGCAGCCAAGCCACAGGGGTCGGCTACACCTTC

J: TRBJ2-2
D: TRBD2
size: NA
V: TRBV19
CDR3: CASRDTSGNTGELFF
DNA: TGTGCCAGTAGGGATACTAGCGGGAACACCGGGGAGCTGTTTTTT

J: TRBJ2-5
D: TRBD1
size: NA
V: TRBV28
CDR3: CASSSGDRQETQYF
DNA: TGTGCCAGCAGTTCCGGGGACAGACAAGAGACCCAGTACTTC

J: TRBJ2-3
D: NA
size: NA
V: TRBV27
CDR3: CASSYPGAWDTQYF
DNA: TGTGCCAGCAGTTACCCGGGGGCCTGGGATACGCAGTATTTT

J: TRBJ2-5
D: TRBD2
size: NA
V: TRBV11-2
CDR3: CASSFTSGGWETQYF
DNA: TGTGCCAGCAGCTTCACTAGCGGGGGGTGGGAGACCCAGTACTTC

J: TRBJ2-5
D: TRBD2
size: NA
V: TRBV7-2
CDR3: CASSSSGGKETQYF
DNA: TGTGCCAGCAGCTCTAGCGGGGGTAAAGAGACCCAGTACTTC

J: TRBJ2-5
D: NA
size: NA
V: TRBV6-1
CDR3: CASSEELAGETQYF
DNA: TGTGCCAGCAGTGAAGAACTAGCAGGAGAGACCCAGTACTTC

J: TRBJ1-1
D: NA
size: NA
V: TRBV30
CDR3: CAWSPGTLEAFF
DNA: TGTGCCTGGAGTCCGGGAACCCTTGAAGCTTTCTTT

J: TRBJ2-7
D: NA
size: once
V: TRBV13
CDR3: CASSPPAGPYEQYF
DNA: TGTGCCAGCAGCCCTCCCGCGGGTCCCTACGAGCAGTACTTC

J: TRBJ2-2
D: TRBD2
size: NA
V: TRBV5-1
CDR3: CASSFLAGAPGELFF
DNA: TGCGCCAGCAGCTTTCTAGCGGGAGCCCCCGGGGAGCTGTTTTTT

J: TRBJ2-7
D: TRBD2
size: NA
V: TRBV6-6
CDR3: CASSPAGGLGEQYF
DNA: TGTGCCAGCAGTCCAGCGGGAGGTCTTGGAGAGCAGTACTTC

J: TRBJ1-5
D: NA
size: NA
V: TRBV30
CDR3: CAWRPNGGIQPQHF
DNA: TGTGCCTGGAGACCAAATGGGGGGATTCAGCCCCAGCATTTT

J: TRBJ2-5
D: NA
size: NA
V: TRBV5-1
CDR3: CASSIQQETQYF
DNA: TGCGCCAGCAGCATCCAACAAGAGACCCAGTACTTC

J: TRBJ2-1
D: NA
size: NA
V: TRBV28
CDR3: CASSWESAGSKFF
DNA: TGTGCCAGCAGTTGGGAGTCGGCGGGGTCTAAGTTCTTC

J: TRBJ1-5
D: TRBD1
size: NA
V: TRBV7-2
CDR3: CASSPIQGARNQPQHF
DNA: TGTGCCAGCAGCCCTATACAGGGGGCGCGGAATCAGCCCCAGCATTTT

J: TRBJ1-2
D: TRBD1
size: NA
V: TRBV5-8
CDR3: CASSLADRGPHGYTF
DNA: TGTGCCAGCAGCTTGGCGGACAGGGGGCCCCATGGCTACACCTTC

J: TRBJ1-1
D: NA
size: NA
V: TRBV5-5
CDR3: CASSLGPGGTEAFF
DNA: TGTGCCAGCAGCTTGGGGCCCGGTGGCACTGAAGCTTTCTTT

J: TRBJ2-7
D: TRBD2
size: once
V: TRBV29-1
CDR3: CSVGPSGSSGQYF
DNA: TGCAGCGTTGGGCCTAGCGGGAGTTCGGGGCAGTACTTC

J: TRBJ1-4
D: NA
size: NA
V: TRBV6-4
CDR3: CASEWRAREKLFF
DNA: TGTGCCAGCGAGTGGAGGGCAAGGGAAAAACTGTTTTTT

J: TRBJ2-2
D: NA
size: NA
V: TRBV7-9
CDR3: CASSLGIGRLTGELFF
DNA: TGTGCCAGCAGTTTAGGAATCGGGAGACTCACCGGGGAGCTGTTTTTT

J: TRBJ1-5
D: NA
size: NA
V: TRBV10-3
CDR3: CAISGTGSGNQPQHF
DNA: TGTGCCATCAGTGGCACAGGGTCCGGCAATCAGCCCCAGCATTTT

J: TRBJ1-5
D: NA
size: NA
V: TRBV4-1
CDR3: CASSQEWRQPQHF
DNA: TGCGCCAGCAGCCAAGAATGGCGGCAGCCCCAGCATTTT

J: TRBJ2-1
D: NA
size: NA
V: TRBV5-1
CDR3: CASSLGGTDGSYNEQFF
DNA: TGCGCCAGCAGCTTGGGTGGGACTGATGGCTCCTACAATGAGCAGTTCTTC

J: TRBJ2-4
D: NA
size: NA
V: TRBV28
CDR3: CASSEGGTKNIQYF
DNA: TGTGCCAGCAGTGAGGGCGGTACCAAAAACATTCAGTACTTC

J: TRBJ2-5
D: TRBD2
size: NA
V: TRBV7-2
CDR3: CASSLTSGRTQETQYF
DNA: TGTGCCAGCAGTTTAACTAGCGGGAGGACACAAGAGACCCAGTACTTC

J: TRBJ1-5
D: NA
size: NA
V: TRBV6-1
CDR3: CASNGSQPQHF
DNA: TGTGCCAGCAACGGGAGCCAGCCCCAGCATTTT

J: TRBJ1-1
D: NA
size: NA
V: TRBV10-1
CDR3: CASSNNRNTEAFF
DNA: TGCGCCAGCAGTAATAACAGGAACACTGAAGCTTTCTTT

J: TRBJ2-3
D: TRBD2
size: few
V: TRBV7-8
CDR3: CASSGRLAGPTDTQYF
DNA: TGTGCCAGCAGCGGCCGACTAGCGGGACCCACAGATACGCAGTATTTT

J: TRBJ1-3
D: NA
size: NA
V: TRBV5-6
CDR3: CASSTGISGNTIYF
DNA: TGTGCCAGCAGCACAGGGATCTCAGGAAACACCATATATTTT

J: TRBJ2-7
D: TRBD1
size: many
V: TRBV2
CDR3: CASSRTGTGGEQYF
DNA: TGTGCCAGCAGTAGAACCGGGACAGGGGGCGAGCAGTACTTC

J: TRBJ2-7
D: NA
size: NA
V: TRBV5-1
CDR3: CASSLGDGWSYEQYF
DNA: TGCGCCAGCAGCTTGGGGGACGGCTGGTCCTACGAGCAGTACTTC

J: TRBJ2-7
D: TRBD2
size: few
V: TRBV19
CDR3: CASSIGLAYEQYF
DNA: TGTGCCAGTAGTATCGGACTAGCCTACGAGCAGTACTTC

J: TRBJ2-2
D: TRBD2
size: NA
V: TRBV18
CDR3: CASSPLGTSGRSGELFF
DNA: TGTGCCAGCTCACCGCTCGGGACTAGCGGGAGATCCGGGGAGCTGTTTTTT

J: TRBJ2-3
D: NA
size: NA
V: TRBV14
CDR3: CASSQDLTLQQYF
DNA: TGTGCCAGCAGCCAAGATCTTACCTTACAGCAGTATTTT

J: TRBJ2-5
D: NA
size: NA
V: TRBV4-3
CDR3: CASSQDTETQYF
DNA: TGCGCCAGCAGCCAAGATACGGAGACCCAGTACTTC

J: TRBJ1-1
D: TRBD1
size: NA
V: TRBV4-1
CDR3: CASSQVYRGGTEAFF
DNA: TGCGCCAGCAGCCAAGTCTACAGGGGTGGCACTGAAGCTTTCTTT

J: TRBJ2-7
D: NA
size: NA
V: TRBV6-5
CDR3: CASGSPGYYEQYF
DNA: TGTGCCAGTGGATCCCCAGGGTACTACGAGCAGTACTTC

J: TRBJ1-1
D: NA
size: NA
V: TRBV5-1
CDR3: CASSPGSRGAEAFF
DNA: TGCGCCAGCAGCCCCGGTTCTCGTGGCGCTGAAGCTTTCTTT

J: TRBJ2-7
D: TRBD2
size: NA
V: TRBV27
CDR3: CASRRLAGGEQYF
DNA: TGTGCCAGCAGAAGACTAGCGGGAGGCGAGCAGTACTTC

J: TRBJ2-7
D: TRBD1
size: NA
V: TRBV7-2
CDR3: CASSSGTGVFYEQYF
DNA: TGTGCCAGCAGCTCCGGGACAGGGGTGTTTTACGAGCAGTACTTC

J: TRBJ1-3
D: NA
size: few
V: TRBV7-9
CDR3: CASSLVGGGNTIYF
DNA: TGTGCCAGCAGCTTAGTAGGGGGAGGAAACACCATATATTTT